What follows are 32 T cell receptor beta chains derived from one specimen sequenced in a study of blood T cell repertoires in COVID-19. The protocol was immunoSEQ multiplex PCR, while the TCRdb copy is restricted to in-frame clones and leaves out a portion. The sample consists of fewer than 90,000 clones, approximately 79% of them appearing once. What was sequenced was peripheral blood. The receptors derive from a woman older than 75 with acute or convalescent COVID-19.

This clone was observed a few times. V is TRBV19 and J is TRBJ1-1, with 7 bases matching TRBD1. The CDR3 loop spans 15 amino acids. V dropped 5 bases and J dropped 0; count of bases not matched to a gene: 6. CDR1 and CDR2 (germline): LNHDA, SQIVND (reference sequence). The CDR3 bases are TGTGCCAGTAGTCCTGCGACAGGGATGAACACTGAAGCTTTCTTT. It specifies CASSPATGMNTEAFF.

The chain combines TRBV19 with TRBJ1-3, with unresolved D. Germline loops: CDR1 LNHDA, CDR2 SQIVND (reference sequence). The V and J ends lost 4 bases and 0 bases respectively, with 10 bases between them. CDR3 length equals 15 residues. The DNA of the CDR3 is TGTGCCAGTAGTAGTTCCCCTCTCTCTGGAAACACCATATATTTT. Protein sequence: CASSSSPLSGNTIYF.

CDR3 DNA: TGTGTGACAGGGAGTGATAATTCACCCCTCCACTTT. It specifies CVTGSDNSPLHF. V usage is TRBV30 and J usage is TRBJ1-6; the match to TRBD1 covers 7 bases. The CDR3 spans 12 residues. Germline V lookup: CDR1 GTSNPN, CDR2 SVGIG (reference sequence). Full variable domain (outside the CDR3, taken from reference TRBV30 and TRBJ1-6): SQTIHQWPATLVQPVGSPLSLECTVEGTSNPNLYWYRQAAGRGLQLLFYSVGIGQISSEVPQNLSASRPQDRQFILSSKKLLLSDSGFYLCVTGSDNSPLHFGNGTRLTVT.

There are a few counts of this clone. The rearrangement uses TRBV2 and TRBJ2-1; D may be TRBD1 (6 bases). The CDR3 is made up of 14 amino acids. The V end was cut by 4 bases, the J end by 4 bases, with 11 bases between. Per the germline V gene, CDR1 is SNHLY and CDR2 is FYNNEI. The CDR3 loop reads CASSVQGPYNEQFF. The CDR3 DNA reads TGTGCCAGCAGTGTGCAGGGGCCTTACAATGAGCAGTTCTTC. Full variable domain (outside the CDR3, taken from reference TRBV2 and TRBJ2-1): EPEVTQTPSHQVTQMGQEVILRCVPISNHLYFYWYRQILGQKVEFLVSFYNNEISEKSEIFDDQFSVERPDGSNFTLKIRSTKLEDSAMYFCASSVQGPYNEQFFGPGTRLTVL.

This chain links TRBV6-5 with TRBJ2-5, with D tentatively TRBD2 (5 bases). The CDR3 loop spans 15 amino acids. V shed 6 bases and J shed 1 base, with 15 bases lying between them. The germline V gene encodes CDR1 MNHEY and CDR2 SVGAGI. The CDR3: CASRLPGLAQETQYF. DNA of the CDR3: TGTGCCAGCAGGCTCCCCGGGCTAGCCCAAGAGACCCAGTACTTC.

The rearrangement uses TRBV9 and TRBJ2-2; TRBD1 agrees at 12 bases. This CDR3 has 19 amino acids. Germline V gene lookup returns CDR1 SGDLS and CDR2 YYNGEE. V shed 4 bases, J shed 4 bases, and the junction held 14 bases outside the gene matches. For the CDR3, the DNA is TGTGCCAGCAGCCCTAGGTACGGGACAGGGGGCAGTATCACCGGGGAGCTGTTTTTT. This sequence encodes CASSPRYGTGGSITGELFF.

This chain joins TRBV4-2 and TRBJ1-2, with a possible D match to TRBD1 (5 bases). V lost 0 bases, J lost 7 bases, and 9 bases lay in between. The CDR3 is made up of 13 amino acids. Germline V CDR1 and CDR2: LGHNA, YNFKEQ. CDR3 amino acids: CASSQDPDTGYTF. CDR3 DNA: TGTGCCAGCAGCCAAGATCCGGACACTGGCTACACCTTC.

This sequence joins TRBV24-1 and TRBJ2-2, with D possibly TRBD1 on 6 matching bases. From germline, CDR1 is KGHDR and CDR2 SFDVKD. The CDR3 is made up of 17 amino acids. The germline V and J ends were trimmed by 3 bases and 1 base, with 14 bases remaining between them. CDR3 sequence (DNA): TGTGCCACCAGTGATCCCCGACAGGTTCTGAACACCGGGGAGCTGTTTTTT. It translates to CATSDPRQVLNTGELFF.

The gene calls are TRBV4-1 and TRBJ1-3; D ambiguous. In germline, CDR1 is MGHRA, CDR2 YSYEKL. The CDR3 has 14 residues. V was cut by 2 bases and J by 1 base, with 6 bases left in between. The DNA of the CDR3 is TGCGCCAGCAGCCAATTTACATCTGGAAACACCATATATTTT. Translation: CASSQFTSGNTIYF.

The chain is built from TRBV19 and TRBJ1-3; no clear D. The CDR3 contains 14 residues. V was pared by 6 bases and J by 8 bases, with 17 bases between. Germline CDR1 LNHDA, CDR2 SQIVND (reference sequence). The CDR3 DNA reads TGTGCCAGTAGCGCATCGGGCGGGTACGACACCATATATTTT. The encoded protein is CASSASGGYDTIYF.

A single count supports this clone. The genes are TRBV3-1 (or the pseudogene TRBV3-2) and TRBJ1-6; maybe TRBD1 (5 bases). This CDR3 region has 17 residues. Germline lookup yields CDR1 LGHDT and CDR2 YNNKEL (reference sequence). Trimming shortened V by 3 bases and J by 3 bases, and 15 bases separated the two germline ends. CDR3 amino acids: CASSHLSGGSYNSPLHF. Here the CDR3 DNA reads TGTGCCAGCAGCCATCTGAGTGGGGGGAGCTATAATTCACCCCTCCACTTT.

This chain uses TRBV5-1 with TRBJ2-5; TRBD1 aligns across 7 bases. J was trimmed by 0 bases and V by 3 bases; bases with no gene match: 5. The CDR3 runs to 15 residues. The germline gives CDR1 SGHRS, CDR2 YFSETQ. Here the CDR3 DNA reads TGCGCCAGCAGCTCTGCCGGGACAGACCAAGAGACCCAGTACTTC. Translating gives CASSSAGTDQETQYF.

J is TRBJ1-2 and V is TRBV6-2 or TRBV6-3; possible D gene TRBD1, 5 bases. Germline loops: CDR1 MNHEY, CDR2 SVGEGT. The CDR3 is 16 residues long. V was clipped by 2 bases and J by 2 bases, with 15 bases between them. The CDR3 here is CASSYRFGTENYGYTF. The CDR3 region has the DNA TGTGCCAGCAGTTACAGGTTTGGGACTGAGAACTATGGCTACACCTTC.

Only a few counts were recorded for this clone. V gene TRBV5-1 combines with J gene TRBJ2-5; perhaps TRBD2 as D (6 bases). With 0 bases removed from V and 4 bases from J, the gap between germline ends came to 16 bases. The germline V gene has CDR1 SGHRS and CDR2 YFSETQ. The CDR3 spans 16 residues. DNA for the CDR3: TGCGCCAGCAGCTTGGGGTGGGGAGGTAGGCGAGAGACCCAGTACTTC. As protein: CASSLGWGGRRETQYF.

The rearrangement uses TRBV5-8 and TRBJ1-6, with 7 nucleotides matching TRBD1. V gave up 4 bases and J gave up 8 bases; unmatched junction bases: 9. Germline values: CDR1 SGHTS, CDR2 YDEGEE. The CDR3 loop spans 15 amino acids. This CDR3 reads CASSVHQGGYSPLHF. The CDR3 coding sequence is TGTGCCAGCAGCGTTCATCAGGGGGGTTATTCACCCCTCCACTTT.

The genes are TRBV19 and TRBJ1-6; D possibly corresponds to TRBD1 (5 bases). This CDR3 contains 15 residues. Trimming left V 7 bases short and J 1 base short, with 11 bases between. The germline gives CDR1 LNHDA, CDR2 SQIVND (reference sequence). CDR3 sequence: CASTDGGSYNSPLHF. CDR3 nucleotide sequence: TGTGCCAGTACCGACGGGGGGTCCTATAATTCACCCCTCCACTTT. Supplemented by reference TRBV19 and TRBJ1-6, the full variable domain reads DGGITQSPKYLFRKEGQNVTLSCEQNLNHDAMYWYRQDPGQGLRLIYYSQIVNDFQKGDIAEGYSVSREKKESFPLTVTSAQKNPTAFYLCASTDGGSYNSPLHFGNGTRLTVT.

In nucleotides, the CDR3 is TGTGCCAGCTCACCAGGGATCTTGTCCAGGGTTAACACTGAAGCTTTCTTT. Amino acid sequence: CASSPGILSRVNTEAFF. The chain has TRBV18 and TRBJ1-1; weak D call: TRBD1 (5 bases). CDR1 is KGHSH and CDR2 is LQKENI in the germline V gene. Trimming took 2 bases from V and 2 from J, leaving 18 bases between them. The CDR3 totals 17 residues.

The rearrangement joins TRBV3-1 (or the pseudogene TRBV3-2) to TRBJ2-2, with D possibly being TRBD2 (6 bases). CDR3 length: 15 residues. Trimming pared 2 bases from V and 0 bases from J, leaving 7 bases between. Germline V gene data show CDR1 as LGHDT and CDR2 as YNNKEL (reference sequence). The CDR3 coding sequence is TGTGCCAGCAGCCAACGCGGGGCGAACACCGGGGAGCTGTTTTTT. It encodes CASSQRGANTGELFF.

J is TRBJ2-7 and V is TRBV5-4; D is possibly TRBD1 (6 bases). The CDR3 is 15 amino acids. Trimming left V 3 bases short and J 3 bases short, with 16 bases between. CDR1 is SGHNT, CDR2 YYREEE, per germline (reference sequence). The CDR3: CASSSDGGAGYEQYF. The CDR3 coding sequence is TGTGCCAGCAGCTCGGATGGGGGCGCTGGCTACGAGCAGTACTTC.

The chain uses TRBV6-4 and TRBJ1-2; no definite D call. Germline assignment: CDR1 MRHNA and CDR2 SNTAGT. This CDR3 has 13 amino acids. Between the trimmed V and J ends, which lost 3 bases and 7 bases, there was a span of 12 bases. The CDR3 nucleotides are TGTGCCAGCAGTGAGGGGATCGCGGGTGGCTACACCTTC. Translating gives CASSEGIAGGYTF.

In DNA form, the CDR3 reads TGCGCCAGCAGCTCTAGCGGGATTAGCACAGATACGCAGTATTTT. Its protein is CASSSSGISTDTQYF. The chain recombines TRBV5-1 with TRBJ2-3; 9 bases agree with TRBD2. Germline CDR1 SGHRS, CDR2 YFSETQ. CDR3 length: 15 residues. J lost 0 bases, V lost 3 bases, and 2 bases had no gene match.

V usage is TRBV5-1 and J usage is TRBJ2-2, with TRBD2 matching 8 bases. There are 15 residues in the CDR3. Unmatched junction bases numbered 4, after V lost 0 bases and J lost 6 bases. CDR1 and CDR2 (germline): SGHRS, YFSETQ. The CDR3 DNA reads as TGCGCCAGCAGCTTGGAGGCCGGGAGGGCCGGGGAGCTGTTTTTT. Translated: CASSLEAGRAGELFF.

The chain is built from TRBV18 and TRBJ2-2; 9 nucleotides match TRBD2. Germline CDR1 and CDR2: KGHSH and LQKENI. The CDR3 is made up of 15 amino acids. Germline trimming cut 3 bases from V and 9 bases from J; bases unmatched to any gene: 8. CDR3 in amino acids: CASSPLAGPGRELFF. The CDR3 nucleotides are TGTGCCAGCTCACCCCTAGCGGGACCTGGAAGGGAGCTGTTTTTT. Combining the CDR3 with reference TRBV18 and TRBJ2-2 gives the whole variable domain NAGVMQNPRHLVRRRGQEARLRCSPMKGHSHVYWYRQLPEEGLKFMVYLQKENIIDESGMPKERFSAEFPKEGPSILRIQQVVRGDSAAYFCASSPLAGPGRELFFGEGSRLTVL.

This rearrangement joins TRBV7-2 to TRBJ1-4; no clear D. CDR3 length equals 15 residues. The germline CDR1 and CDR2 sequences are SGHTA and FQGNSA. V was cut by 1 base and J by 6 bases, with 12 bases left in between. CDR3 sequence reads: CASSLVSGPYEKLFF. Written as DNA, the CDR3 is TGTGCCAGCAGCTTAGTCAGTGGTCCCTATGAAAAACTGTTTTTT. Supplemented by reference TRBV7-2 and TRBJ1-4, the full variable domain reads GAGVSQSPSNKVTEKGKDVELRCDPISGHTALYWYRQSLGQGLEFLIYFQGNSAPDKSGLPSDRFSAERTGGSVSTLTIQRTQQEDSAVYLCASSLVSGPYEKLFFGSGTQLSVL.

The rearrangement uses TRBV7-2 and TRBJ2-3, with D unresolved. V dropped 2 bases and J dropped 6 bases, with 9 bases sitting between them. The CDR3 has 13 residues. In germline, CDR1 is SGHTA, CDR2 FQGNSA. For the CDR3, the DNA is TGTGCCAGCAGCTTACTCGCGTCGGATACGCAGTATTTT. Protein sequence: CASSLLASDTQYF.

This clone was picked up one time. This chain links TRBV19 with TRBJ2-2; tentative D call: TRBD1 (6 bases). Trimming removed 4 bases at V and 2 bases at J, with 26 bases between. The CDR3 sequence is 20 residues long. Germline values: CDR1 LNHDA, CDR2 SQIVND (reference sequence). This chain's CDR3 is CASSTGVIPTSFYNTGELFF. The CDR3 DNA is TGTGCCAGTAGTACAGGGGTCATTCCCACATCCTTTTATAACACCGGGGAGCTGTTTTTT.

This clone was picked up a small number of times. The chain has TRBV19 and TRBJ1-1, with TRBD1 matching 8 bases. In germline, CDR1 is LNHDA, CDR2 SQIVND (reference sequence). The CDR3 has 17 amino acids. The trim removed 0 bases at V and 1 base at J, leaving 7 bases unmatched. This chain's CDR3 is CASSIDRAGTGNTEAFF. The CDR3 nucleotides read TGTGCCAGTAGTATAGATCGAGCGGGGACAGGGAACACTGAAGCTTTCTTT.

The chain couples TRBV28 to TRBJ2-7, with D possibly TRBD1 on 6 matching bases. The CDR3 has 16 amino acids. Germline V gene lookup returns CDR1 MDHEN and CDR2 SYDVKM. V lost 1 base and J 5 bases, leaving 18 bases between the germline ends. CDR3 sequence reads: CASSLFGGQLEDEQYF. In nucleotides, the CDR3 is TGTGCCAGCAGTTTATTTGGCGGACAGTTGGAGGACGAGCAGTACTTC.

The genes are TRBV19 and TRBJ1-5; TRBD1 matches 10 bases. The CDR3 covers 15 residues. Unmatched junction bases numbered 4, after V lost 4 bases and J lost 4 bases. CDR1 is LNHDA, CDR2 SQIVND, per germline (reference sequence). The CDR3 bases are TGTGCCAGTAGTAGGGGACAGGGGTTTAATCAGCCCCAGCATTTT. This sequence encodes CASSRGQGFNQPQHF.

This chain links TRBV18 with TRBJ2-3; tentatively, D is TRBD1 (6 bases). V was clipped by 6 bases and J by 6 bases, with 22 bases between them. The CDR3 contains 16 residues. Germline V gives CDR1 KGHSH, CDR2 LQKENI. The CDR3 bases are TGTGCCAGCTCGCTCGGGACGAGGGGGTTCGGGGATACGCAGTATTTT. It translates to CASSLGTRGFGDTQYF.

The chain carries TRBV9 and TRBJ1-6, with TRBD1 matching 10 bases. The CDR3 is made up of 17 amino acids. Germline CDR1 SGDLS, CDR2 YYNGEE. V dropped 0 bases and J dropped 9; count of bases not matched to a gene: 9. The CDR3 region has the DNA TGTGCCAGCAGCGTAGGATTAGGGGACAGGGGAGTTTCACCCCTCCACTTT. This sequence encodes CASSVGLGDRGVSPLHF.

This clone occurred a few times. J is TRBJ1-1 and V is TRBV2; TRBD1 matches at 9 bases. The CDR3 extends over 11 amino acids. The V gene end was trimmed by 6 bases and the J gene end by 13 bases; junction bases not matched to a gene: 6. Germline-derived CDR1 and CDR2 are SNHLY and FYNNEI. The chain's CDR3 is CASRDRGVGFF. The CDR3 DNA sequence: TGTGCCAGCAGGGACAGGGGAGTAGGTTTCTTT.